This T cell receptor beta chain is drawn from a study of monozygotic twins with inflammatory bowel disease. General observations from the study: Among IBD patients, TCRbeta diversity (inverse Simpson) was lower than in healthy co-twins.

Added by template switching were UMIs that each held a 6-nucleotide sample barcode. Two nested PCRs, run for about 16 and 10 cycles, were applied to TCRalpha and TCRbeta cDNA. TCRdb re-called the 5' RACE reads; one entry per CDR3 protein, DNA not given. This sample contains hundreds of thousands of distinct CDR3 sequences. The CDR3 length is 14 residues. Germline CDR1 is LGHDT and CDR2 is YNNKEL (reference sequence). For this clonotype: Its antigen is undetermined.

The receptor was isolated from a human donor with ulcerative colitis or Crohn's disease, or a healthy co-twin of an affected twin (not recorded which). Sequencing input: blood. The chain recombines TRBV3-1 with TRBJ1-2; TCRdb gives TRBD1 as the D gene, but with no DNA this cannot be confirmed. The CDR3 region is CASEGRGSSYGYTF.